Listed here are 17 T cell receptor beta chains from one sample, sequenced in a study of blood T cells in healthy people across ages. Alongside a J-beta primer mix, a sample-barcoded 5' primer served in a second PCR lasting about 7 to 11 cycles. TCRdb re-called the 5' RACE reads through MiXCR, storing one row per CDR3 protein. The data contain approximately 730,000 distinct CDR3 sequences, 53% of them singletons. Sequences were obtained from blood. Every receptor here comes from a man older than 75 in good health.

This clonotype has a handful of counts. The chain has TRBV5-1 and TRBJ2-7, with D perhaps matching TRBD1 (5 bases). CDR3 size: 16 residues. The germline gives CDR1 SGHRS, CDR2 YFSETQ. Trimming removed 4 bases at V and 0 bases at J, with 17 bases between. CDR3 protein: CASSPNTGPVSYEQYF. DNA of the CDR3: TGCGCCAGCAGCCCAAATACAGGTCCCGTCTCCTACGAGCAGTACTTC.

The chain carries TRBV4-2 and TRBJ2-7, with unresolved D. Germline V CDR1 and CDR2: LGHNA, YNFKEQ. CDR3 length equals 16 residues. V lost 4 bases and J lost 0, with 16 bases in between. This chain's CDR3 is CASSPPPGRSSYEQYF. The CDR3 DNA is TGTGCCAGCAGCCCTCCTCCTGGGCGGAGCTCCTACGAGCAGTACTTC.

This chain links TRBV3-1 with TRBJ2-7; D is ambiguous. The germline V gene has CDR1 LGHDT and CDR2 YNNKEL (reference sequence). The length of the CDR3 is 15 residues. Trimming cost V 0 bases and J 4 bases, with 13 bases left between them. In nucleotides, the CDR3 is TGTGCCAGCAGCCAAGATCCTATGGGCCCATACGAGCAGTACTTC. Protein sequence: CASSQDPMGPYEQYF.

CDR3 coding DNA: TGTGCCAGCAGCTCCCCCGACAGGAACAAAGAGACCCAGTACTTC. This translates into CASSSPDRNKETQYF. This chain connects TRBV7-9 to TRBJ2-5; D perhaps matches TRBD1 (6 bases). The CDR3 consists of 15 residues. The V gene's germline CDR1 is SEHNR and CDR2 FQNEAQ (reference sequence). The germline V and J ends were trimmed by 4 bases and 3 bases, with 15 bases remaining between them.

The gene calls are TRBV6-2 or TRBV6-3 and TRBJ2-3; D call uncertain. Germline values: CDR1 MNHEY, CDR2 SVGEGT. The CDR3 is 13 amino acids. Trimming shortened V by 5 bases and J by 14 bases, and 20 bases separated the two germline ends. The CDR3 reads CASSPTGHRYAYF. The CDR3 bases are TGTGCCAGCAGTCCTACCGGGCACAGATACGCGTATTTT.

The chain is built from TRBV6-5 and TRBJ2-7; D perhaps matches TRBD2 (5 bases). Gene TRBJ2-5 matches the end of the DNA better, so the J call may be wrong. The CDR3 covers 14 residues. Per the germline V gene, CDR1 is MNHEY and CDR2 is SVGAGI. Written as DNA, the CDR3 is TGTGCCAGCAGTTACTCGGGAGTATCAGAGACCCAGTACTTC. Its translation is CASSYSGVSETQYF.

The chain employs TRBV14 and TRBJ2-5; 7 positions match TRBD1. The CDR3 has 16 amino acids. Trimming took 4 bases from V and 11 from J; bases not matched to a gene: 19. CDR1 is SGHDN, CDR2 FVKESK, per germline. The CDR3 is CASSPLGVRGTYGQYF. The DNA of the CDR3 is TGTGCCAGCAGCCCCCTCGGAGTCAGGGGGACCTACGGGCAGTACTTC.

This clonotype was observed a handful of times. The rearrangement links TRBV5-1 to TRBJ2-5; 7 nucleotides line up with TRBD2. Germline-derived CDR1 and CDR2 are SGHRS and YFSETQ. The CDR3 loop spans 15 amino acids. The junction had 7 bases not matched to a gene; V was cut back by 0 bases and J by 5 bases. The CDR3 bases are TGCGCCAGCAGCTTGGAGGGCGGGAGAGTTGAGACCCAGTACTTC. Encoded protein: CASSLEGGRVETQYF.

The chain combines TRBV7-2 with TRBJ2-5; 8 bases are a match to TRBD2. The J call could be wrong; TRBJ2-7 is a better fit for the DNA end. The CDR3 spans 15 residues. Germline V CDR1 and CDR2: SGHTA, FQGNSA. The DNA for the CDR3 is TGTGCCAGCAGCTTAGTGGGGACTAGTGCCCACGAGCAGTACTTC. This translates into CASSLVGTSAHEQYF.

The V gene is TRBV29-1, the J gene TRBJ2-5; D may be TRBD1 (6 bases). The end of the DNA aligns better with TRBJ2-7, so the J call may be wrong. The CDR3 extends over 13 amino acids. Germline CDR1 and CDR2: SQVTM and ANQGSEA. The CDR3 loop reads CSVQTGNSYEQYF. CDR3 DNA: TGCAGCGTTCAAACAGGGAACTCCTACGAGCAGTACTTC.

V and J are TRBV12-3 or TRBV12-4 and TRBJ2-1, with D possibly matching TRBD2 (6 bases). The CDR3 extends over 14 amino acids. V was shortened by 6 bases and J by 4 bases, with 13 bases between the two germline ends. The CDR3 reads CASSLGTLYNEQFF. The CDR3 coding sequence is TGTGCCAGCAGCCTTGGGACTCTTTACAATGAGCAGTTCTTC.

The rearrangement links TRBV7-9 to TRBJ1-6; D might be TRBD1 (5 bases). V lost 4 bases and J lost 10, with 14 bases in between. The CDR3 is made up of 14 amino acids. Germline CDR1 and CDR2: SEHNR and FQNEAQ (reference sequence). The CDR3 nucleotides read TGTGCCAGCAGCTCTTCAGGGAATGCGTCACCCCTCCACTTT. This encodes CASSSSGNASPLHF.

This clonotype was counted ten times or more. The rearrangement uses TRBV24-1 and TRBJ2-3; 9 bases align to TRBD1. This CDR3 is 17 amino acids long. Germline CDR1 is KGHDR and CDR2 is SFDVKD. The junction had 11 bases not matched to a gene; V was cut back by 3 bases and J by 5 bases. The DNA of the CDR3 is TGTGCCACCAGTGATCCGAGCCCGGGACAGGGCAAAGATACGCAGTATTTT. Its protein is CATSDPSPGQGKDTQYF.

The table lists this clonotype with a count of one. V is TRBV4-2 and J is TRBJ1-5; D not resolved. Per germline, CDR1 LGHNA and CDR2 YNFKEQ. The V end was cut by 1 base, the J end by 1 base, with 14 bases between. This CDR3 region has 17 residues. Here the CDR3 reads CASSQVQLVGSNQPQHF. The CDR3 region has the DNA TGTGCCAGCAGCCAAGTTCAGCTAGTGGGGAGCAATCAGCCCCAGCATTTT.

This chain connects TRBV29-1 to TRBJ2-7; TRBD2 matches 12 bases. The ends lost 6 bases at V and 5 bases at J; junction bases unmatched: 2. Germline V gives CDR1 SQVTM, CDR2 ANQGSEA. This CDR3 spans 12 amino acids. CDR3 bases: TGCAGCGTCCGGACTAGCGGGAACGAGCAGTACTTC. This encodes CSVRTSGNEQYF.

In its sample, this clonotype was seen a few times. The chain couples TRBV6-2 or TRBV6-3 to TRBJ2-7, with a possible D match to TRBD2 (6 bases). The germline V gene encodes CDR1 MNHEY and CDR2 SVGEGT. Trimming cost V 1 base and J 3 bases, with 16 bases left between them. This CDR3 contains 16 residues. The CDR3 nucleotides read TGTGCCAGCAGTTACTTGGGTCTAGCGCAGCACTACGAGCAGTACTTC. Protein: CASSYLGLAQHYEQYF.

V gene TRBV5-1 combines with J gene TRBJ1-6; 10 bases align to TRBD1. The junction had 8 bases not matched to a gene; V was cut back by 4 bases and J by 10 bases. Germline loops: CDR1 SGHRS, CDR2 YFSETQ. The CDR3 spans 15 residues. CDR3 protein: CASSATGTGDSPLHF. The DNA for the CDR3 is TGCGCCAGCAGCGCGACCGGGACAGGGGACTCACCCCTCCACTTT.